This T cell receptor (beta chain) originates from a study of blood T cell repertoires in COVID-19. Study-wide context: Samples came from the United States, Italy and Spain, spanning acute and convalescent COVID-19.

The V gene lost 7 bases and the J gene lost 0 bases, with 10 bases spanning the gap. The CDR3 runs to 14 residues. The germline V gene has CDR1 SEHNR and CDR2 FQNEAQ (reference sequence). Those who participated ranged in age from about 18 to 89 years and resided in 24 US areas. Authors' methods: Estimates of nucleated cell counts were drawn from the amplification of reference gene primers. Generated by immunoSEQ multiplex PCR, the TCRdb table keeps only in-frame clones and is missing some. That table gives V, J and clone size, and the DNA gave D and trimming. This sample yields under 250,000 clones, of which about 90% are seen a single time; roughly 10% belongs to the top ten.

Sequenced: PBMCs or T cells enriched from blood (not recorded which). The V and J genes are TRBV7-9 and TRBJ1-3; D call uncertain. The source is a man aged 25-45 years who had recovered from COVID-19. Written as DNA, the CDR3 is TGTGCCAGCATCCTTCTACGCTCTGGAAACACCATATATTTT. Protein: CASILLRSGNTIYF.